This T cell receptor (beta chain) derives from a study of blood T cells in healthy people across ages. Sample-barcoded 5' priming and a J-beta primer mix drove a second PCR of about 7 to 12 cycles. TCRdb reprocessed the 5' RACE reads via MiXCR and lists one record per CDR3 protein. This table holds 750,000 to 950,000 distinct CDR3 sequences, 29% found once. General study results and limits: The lack of PBMC sorting stopped any conclusive naive versus antigen-experienced comparison.

As for this clonotype: The antigen remains undetermined.

Separately, the same data were catalogued under a study of T cells of mothers and their children.

The sample consisted of blood. This receptor was identified in a woman between 40 and 55 years old in good health.

CDR3 coding DNA: TGTGCCATCAGCACGGGACTAGCGGGAGTTGAGAATGAGCAGTTCTTC. Translation gives CAISTGLAGVENEQFF. The J gene is TRBJ2-1, the V gene TRBV10-3, with TRBD2 matching over 14 bases. CDR3 length: 16 residues. In germline, CDR1 is ENHRY, CDR2 SYGVKD. V gave up 6 bases and J gave up 7 bases; unmatched junction bases: 8.